This T cell receptor (beta chain) was identified during a study of control samples from healthy donors and cancer patients. The method was immunoSEQ multiplex PCR; TCRdb's version includes in-frame clones alone and lacks a portion of them. The sample has tens of thousands of clones; 90% to 95% are singletons. This CDR3 contains 12 residues. Between the trimmed V and J ends, which lost 2 bases and 7 bases, there was a span of 9 bases. Looked up from germline, CDR1 is SGHAT and CDR2 is FQNNGV. Sequencing input: blood. This receptor was obtained from a man younger than 45 in good health. The rearrangement links TRBV11-2 to TRBJ2-7; D is undetermined. The CDR3 protein is CASSLTLGEQYF. The CDR3 bases are TGTGCCAGCAGCTTAACCCTAGGGGAGCAGTACTTC.